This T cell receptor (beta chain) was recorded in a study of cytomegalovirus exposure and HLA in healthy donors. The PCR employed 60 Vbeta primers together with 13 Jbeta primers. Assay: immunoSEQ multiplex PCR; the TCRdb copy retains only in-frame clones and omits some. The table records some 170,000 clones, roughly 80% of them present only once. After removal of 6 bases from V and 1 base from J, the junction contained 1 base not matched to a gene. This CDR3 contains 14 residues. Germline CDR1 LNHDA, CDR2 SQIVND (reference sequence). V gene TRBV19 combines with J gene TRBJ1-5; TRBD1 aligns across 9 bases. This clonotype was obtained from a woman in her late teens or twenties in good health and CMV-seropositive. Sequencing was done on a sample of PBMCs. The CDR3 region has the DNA TGTGCCAGTAGGGGACAGGGAAGCAATCAGCCCCAGCATTTT. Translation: CASRGQGSNQPQHF.